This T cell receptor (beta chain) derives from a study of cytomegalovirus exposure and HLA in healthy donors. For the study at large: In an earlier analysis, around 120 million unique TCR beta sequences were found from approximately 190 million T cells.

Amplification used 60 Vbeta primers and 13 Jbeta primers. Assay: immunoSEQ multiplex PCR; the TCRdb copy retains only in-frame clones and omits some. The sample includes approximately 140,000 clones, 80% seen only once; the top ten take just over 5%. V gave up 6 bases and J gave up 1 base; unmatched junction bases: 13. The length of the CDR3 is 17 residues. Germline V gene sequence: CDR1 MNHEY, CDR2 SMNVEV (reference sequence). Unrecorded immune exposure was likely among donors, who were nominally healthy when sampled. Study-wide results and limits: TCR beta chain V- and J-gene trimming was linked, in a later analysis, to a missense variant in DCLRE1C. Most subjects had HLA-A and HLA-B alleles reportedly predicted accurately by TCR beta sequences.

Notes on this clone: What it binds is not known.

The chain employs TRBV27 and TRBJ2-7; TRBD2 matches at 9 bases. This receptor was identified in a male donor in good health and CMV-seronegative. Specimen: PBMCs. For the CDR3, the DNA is TGTGCCAGCAGCGAGCGGGGGGCCGGATTAAGGTCCTACGAGCAGTACTTC. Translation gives CASSERGAGLRSYEQYF.